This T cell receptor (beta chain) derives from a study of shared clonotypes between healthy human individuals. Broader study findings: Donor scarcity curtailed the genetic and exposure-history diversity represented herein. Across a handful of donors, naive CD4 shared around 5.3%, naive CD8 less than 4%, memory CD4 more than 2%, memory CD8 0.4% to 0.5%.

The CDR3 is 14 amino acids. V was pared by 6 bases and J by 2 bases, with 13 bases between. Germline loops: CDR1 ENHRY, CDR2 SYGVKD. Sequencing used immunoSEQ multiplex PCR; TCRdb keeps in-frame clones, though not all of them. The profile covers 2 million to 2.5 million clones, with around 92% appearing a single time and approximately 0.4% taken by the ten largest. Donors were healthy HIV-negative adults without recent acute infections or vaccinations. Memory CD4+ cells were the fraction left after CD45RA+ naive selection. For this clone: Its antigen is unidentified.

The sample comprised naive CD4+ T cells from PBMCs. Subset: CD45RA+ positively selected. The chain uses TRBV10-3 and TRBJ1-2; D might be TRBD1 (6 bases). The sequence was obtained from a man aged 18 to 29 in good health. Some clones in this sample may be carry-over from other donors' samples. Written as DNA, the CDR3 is TGTGCCATCAGCCTCATACAGGGAAACTATGGCTACACCTTC. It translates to CAISLIQGNYGYTF.